This TCR beta chain stems from a study of CD8 T cells in ankylosing spondylitis. The TCR beta libraries were generated through quantitative 5'-RACE incorporating molecular barcodes. MiXCR, run by TCRdb on the 5' RACE reads, gives a single entry per CDR3 protein. This table has 250,000 to 300,000 distinct CDR3 sequences, 20% appearing once. The count of this clonotype is one. What it binds is unknown. Overall study results and limits: One TCR beta motif, made up of eight or nine highly homologous variants, appeared characteristic of ankylosing spondylitis blood. CD8+ cells made up the disease-linked clones, which were relatively rare in peripheral blood.

Germline V lookup: CDR1 MNHNS, CDR2 SASEGT. This CDR3 contains 15 residues. The V gene lost 6 bases and the J gene lost 0 bases, with 14 bases spanning the gap. The V gene is TRBV6-1, the J gene TRBJ1-1; no clear D. The receptor comes from a male donor with ankylosing spondylitis or in good health (not recorded which). Sample: blood, either unsorted or a sorted T cell fraction (not recorded which). The CDR3 here is CASSWTASMNTEAFF. The CDR3 DNA is TGTGCCAGCAGCTGGACTGCTAGTATGAACACTGAAGCTTTCTTT.